The entry below describes one TCR beta chain. It lacks a known antigen. No much larger clonotype is one base removed from it; base qualities were not supplied. This sample is part of a study of response to subunit inactivated influenza vaccine (dated by TCRdb to between 2018 and 2020). Notes on the research overall: The study used deep quantitative T cell receptor repertoire profiling to track responses to a trivalent subunit inactivated influenza vaccine. What the authors observed across the whole study: The authors suggested that each seasonal influenza vaccination may recruit only a limited number of new T cells.

Libraries came from RT-PCR. Sequencing used an Illumina HiSeq 2500. TCRdb cleaned the public reads at Q25 with fastp, built clones with MiXCR and kept in-frame beta chains. A single entry per CDR3 protein holds the most common genes and DNA from its merged rows. The sample contains roughly 500,000 distinct CDR3 sequences, 25% of them found a single time. The top ten clones comprise approximately 2% of the sample. The CDR3, from cysteine to phenylalanine, totals 17 residues. The CDR3 DNA has 51 bases and is translated from base 1. For CDR1 and CDR2, the germline V gene lists MNHEY and SVGEGT. Trimming takes 0 bases from V and 6 bases from J, and the germline ends sit 15 bases apart.

The source of this sequence is a man aged 45-60 years who received an inactivated influenza vaccine. Donor details come from another sample of the same person, matched by shared clones. The chain is made from TRBV6-2 or TRBV6-3 and TRBJ1-6; TRBD1 is a possible D gene, resting on 6 matching bases. Sample: CD4+ T cells sorted from PBMCs, taken 4 to 6 days after vaccination. The DNA sequence is as follows: TGTGCCAGCAGTTACTCGCGGCAGCCAGGGGCTAATTCACCCCTCCACTTT. Its coded protein is CASSYSRQPGANSPLHF.